The 9 T cell receptor beta chains reported below all come from one sample, sequenced in a study of control samples from healthy donors and cancer patients. Clones were sequenced by immunoSEQ multiplex PCR, and TCRdb holds only the in-frame ones, with some missing. The repertoire has about 75,000 clones, 85% to 95% of them found once; the top ten carry 6.2%. Input material: blood. The receptor set was obtained from a woman aged 35 to 49 in good health.

This clone showed up just a few times. The chain recombines TRBV11-2 with TRBJ2-1; 12 positions agree with TRBD2. Germline values: CDR1 SGHAT, CDR2 FQNNGV. The CDR3 has 17 amino acids. V was clipped by 0 bases and J by 3 bases; unmatched bases: 3. In DNA, the CDR3 is TGTGCCAGCAGCTTAGAACTAGCGGGGGGATTCTACAATGAGCAGTTCTTC. This gives the protein CASSLELAGGFYNEQFF. The whole variable domain, filled in from reference TRBV11-2 and TRBJ2-1, reads EAGVAQSPRYKIIEKRQSVAFWCNPISGHATLYWYQQILGQGPKLLIQFQNNGVVDDSQLPKDRFSAERLKGVDSTLKIQPAKLEDSAVYLCASSLELAGGFYNEQFFGPGTRLTVL.

This clone was counted a single time. V gene TRBV6-4 combines with J gene TRBJ2-5; D is unresolved. From germline, CDR1 is MRHNA and CDR2 SNTAGT. V was pared by 3 bases and J by 3 bases, with 8 bases between. This CDR3 comprises 13 residues. The CDR3 sequence: CASSESPKETQYF. The CDR3 DNA reads as TGTGCCAGCAGTGAGTCTCCGAAAGAGACCCAGTACTTC.

The chain uses TRBV15 and TRBJ2-7, with unresolved D. V lost 0 bases, J lost 2 bases, and 11 bases lay in between. The CDR3 runs to 15 residues. CDR1 is LNHNV and CDR2 is YYDKDF in the germline V gene (reference sequence). The CDR3 DNA is TGTGCCACCAGCAGAGATCGGCAGGCTACCTACGAGCAGTACTTC. This gives the protein CATSRDRQATYEQYF.

The rearrangement links TRBV4-3 to TRBJ1-6, with TRBD1 matching over 7 bases. The CDR3 covers 14 residues. J lost 10 bases, V lost 1 base, and 4 bases had no gene match. Germline V gene sequence: CDR1 LGHNA, CDR2 YSLEER. The CDR3 region has the DNA TGCGCCAGCAGCCAAGTACAGGGGCGATCACCCCTCCACTTT. This sequence encodes CASSQVQGRSPLHF.

V usage is TRBV19 and J usage is TRBJ2-1, with D tentatively TRBD2 (5 bases). This CDR3 is built from 15 residues. Germline V gene lookup returns CDR1 LNHDA and CDR2 SQIVND (reference sequence). Trimming pared 5 bases from V and 3 bases from J, leaving 14 bases between. The CDR3 spells CASSPRTRIYNEQFF. The CDR3 region has the DNA TGTGCCAGTAGTCCGCGAACTAGAATCTACAATGAGCAGTTCTTC. The entire variable domain, with the rest obtained from reference TRBV19 and TRBJ2-1, is as follows: DGGITQSPKYLFRKEGQNVTLSCEQNLNHDAMYWYRQDPGQGLRLIYYSQIVNDFQKGDIAEGYSVSREKKESFPLTVTSAQKNPTAFYLCASSPRTRIYNEQFFGPGTRLTVL.

V is TRBV9 and J is TRBJ2-7; 9 bases are a match to TRBD1. The CDR3 extends over 16 amino acids. V lost 4 bases, J lost 2 bases, and 10 bases stayed unmatched. CDR1 is SGDLS, CDR2 YYNGEE, per germline. The CDR3 DNA reads TGTGCCAGCAGCCCCATAGGGACAGGGCCAACCTACGAGCAGTACTTC. Translating it yields CASSPIGTGPTYEQYF.

The chain joins TRBV5-1 to TRBJ1-4; maybe TRBD1 (6 bases). Germline lookup yields CDR1 SGHRS and CDR2 YFSETQ. Trimming shortened V by 4 bases and J by 2 bases, and 15 bases separated the two germline ends. There are 16 residues in the CDR3. CDR3 nucleotide sequence: TGCGCCAGCAGCCGGCAGGTGGGGGCCACTAATGAAAAACTGTTTTTT. It codes for CASSRQVGATNEKLFF. Full variable domain (outside the CDR3, taken from reference TRBV5-1 and TRBJ1-4): KAGVTQTPRYLIKTRGQQVTLSCSPISGHRSVSWYQQTPGQGLQFLFEYFSETQRNKGNFPGRFSGRQFSNSRSEMNVSTLELGDSALYLCASSRQVGATNEKLFFGSGTQLSVL.

This clone was detected only a few times. The chain uses TRBV15 and TRBJ2-7, with D tentatively TRBD1 (5 bases). CDR1 is LNHNV and CDR2 is YYDKDF in the germline V gene (reference sequence). V gave up 4 bases and J gave up 3 bases, with 16 bases separating them. The length of the CDR3 is 15 residues. The CDR3 region has the DNA TGTGCCACCAGCAAATTACCCAGGGCGGACTACGAGCAGTACTTC. It specifies CATSKLPRADYEQYF.

The chain recombines TRBV10-3 with TRBJ2-7, with 9 nucleotides matching TRBD1. Germline lookup yields CDR1 ENHRY and CDR2 SYGVKD. The J segment lost 1 base and the V segment lost 11 bases, leaving 12 bases of the junction unmatched. The CDR3 loop spans 15 amino acids. CDR3 amino acids: CASSLETGGSYEQYF. CDR3 nucleotide sequence: TGTGCCTCAAGCTTAGAGACAGGGGGATCCTACGAGCAGTACTTC.